The 9 T cell receptor beta chains reported below all come from one sample, sequenced in a study of blood T cell repertoires in COVID-19. Using immunoSEQ multiplex PCR, the repertoire was profiled, and TCRdb retains in-frame clones only, with some absent. The sample has 60,000 to 75,000 clones, over 70% seen once. Sequenced: peripheral blood. Every receptor here comes from a human donor in a cohort sampled during active COVID-19.

The rearrangement joins TRBV10-3 to TRBJ2-3, with 12 positions matching TRBD2. Germline V gene lookup returns CDR1 ENHRY and CDR2 SYGVKD. V shed 6 bases and J 5 bases; nucleotides not matched to a gene: 3. The CDR3 sequence is 14 residues long. The CDR3 here is CAISKGLAGDTQYF. The DNA of the CDR3 is TGTGCCATCAGCAAGGGACTAGCGGGAGATACGCAGTATTTT.

This CDR3 is CASSQARYEQYF. The CDR3 DNA reads as TGTGCCAGCAGCCAAGCCAGGTACGAGCAGTACTTC. This chain joins TRBV3-1 (or the pseudogene TRBV3-2) and TRBJ2-7; the D is unclear. Trimming cost V 1 base and J 4 bases, with 5 bases left between them. The CDR3 length is 12 residues. The germline V gene encodes CDR1 LGHDT and CDR2 YNNKEL (reference sequence).

This chain links TRBV7-2 with TRBJ2-7, with D possibly matching TRBD1 (6 bases). The V gene's germline CDR1 is SGHTA and CDR2 FQGNSA. Trimming shortened V by 5 bases and J by 3 bases, and 14 bases separated the two germline ends. This CDR3 spans 14 amino acids. The chain's CDR3 is CASSLVQGGYEQYF. The CDR3 region has the DNA TGTGCCAGCAGCCTCGTACAGGGTGGCTACGAGCAGTACTTC.

The V and J genes are TRBV11-2 and TRBJ2-1; TRBD2 agrees at 10 bases. The CDR3 is 15 amino acids. V dropped 4 bases and J dropped 2; count of bases not matched to a gene: 2. Germline CDR1 SGHAT, CDR2 FQNNGV. The CDR3 is CASSSTSGAYNEQFF. CDR3 in DNA: TGTGCCAGCAGCTCTACTAGCGGGGCCTACAATGAGCAGTTCTTC.

The count of this clone is one. This chain links TRBV20-1 with TRBJ2-7; 9 bases fit TRBD2. Trimming cost V 3 bases and J 0 bases; bases outside gene matches: 9. The CDR3 loop spans 16 amino acids. Germline CDR1 and CDR2: DFQATT and SNEGSKA (reference sequence). CDR3 sequence reads: CSASARLAVSSYEQYF. The CDR3 region has the DNA TGCAGTGCTAGTGCTAGACTAGCGGTAAGCTCCTACGAGCAGTACTTC.

The J gene is TRBJ2-7, the V gene TRBV14, with a possible D match to TRBD2 (5 bases). Germline V CDR1 and CDR2: SGHDN, FVKESK. The CDR3 is made up of 14 amino acids. V gave up 0 bases and J gave up 4 bases, with 10 bases separating them. Written as DNA, the CDR3 is TGTGCCAGCAGCCAAGACCAGCGGAGATACGAGCAGTACTTC. This sequence encodes CASSQDQRRYEQYF.

The rearrangement uses TRBV11-2 and TRBJ2-7; D is possibly TRBD1 (5 bases). Trimming cost V 3 bases and J 3 bases, with 6 bases left between them. The CDR3 runs to 12 residues. The germline V gene has CDR1 SGHAT and CDR2 FQNNGV. CDR3 loop: CASSLQGYEQYF. CDR3 nucleotides: TGTGCCAGCAGCTTGCAGGGCTACGAGCAGTACTTC. The full variable domain, in which reference TRBV11-2 and TRBJ2-7 provide the parts outside the CDR3, is EAGVAQSPRYKIIEKRQSVAFWCNPISGHATLYWYQQILGQGPKLLIQFQNNGVVDDSQLPKDRFSAERLKGVDSTLKIQPAKLEDSAVYLCASSLQGYEQYFGPGTRLTVT.

The chain carries TRBV6-5 and TRBJ1-6; tentatively, D is TRBD1 (5 bases). From germline, CDR1 is MNHEY and CDR2 SVGAGI. Trimming cost V 0 bases and J 6 bases, with 9 bases left between them. CDR3 length: 15 amino acids. CDR3 bases: TGTGCCAGCAGTTACTCTGGGGCCCTTAATTCACCCCTCCACTTT. This encodes CASSYSGALNSPLHF.

The genes are TRBV9 and TRBJ2-5; 9 bases map to TRBD2. The CDR3 length is 15 residues. Germline V gives CDR1 SGDLS, CDR2 YYNGEE. The V gene end was trimmed by 0 bases and the J gene end by 4 bases; junction bases not matched to a gene: 4. DNA for the CDR3: TGTGCCAGCAGCGTAGGCGGGGGGGCAGGAGAGACCCAGTACTTC. This encodes CASSVGGGAGETQYF.